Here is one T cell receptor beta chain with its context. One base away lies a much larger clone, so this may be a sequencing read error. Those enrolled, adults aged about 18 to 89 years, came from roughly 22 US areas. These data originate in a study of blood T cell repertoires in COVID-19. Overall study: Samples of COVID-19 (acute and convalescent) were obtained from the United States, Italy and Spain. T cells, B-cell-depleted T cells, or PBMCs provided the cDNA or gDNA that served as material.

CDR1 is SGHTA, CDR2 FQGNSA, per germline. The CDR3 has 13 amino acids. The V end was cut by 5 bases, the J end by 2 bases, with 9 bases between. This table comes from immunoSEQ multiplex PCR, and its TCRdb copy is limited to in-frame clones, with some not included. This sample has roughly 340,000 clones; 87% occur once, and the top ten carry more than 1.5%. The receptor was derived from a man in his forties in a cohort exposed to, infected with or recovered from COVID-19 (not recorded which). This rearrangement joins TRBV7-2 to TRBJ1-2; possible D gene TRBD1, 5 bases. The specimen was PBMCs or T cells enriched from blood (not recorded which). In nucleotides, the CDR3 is TGTGCCAGCAGCCGGCGACAGAACTATGGCTACACCTTC. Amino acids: CASSRRQNYGYTF.